This is a list of T cell receptor beta chains from one sample in a study of blood T cell repertoires in COVID-19. TCRdb's copy holds only in-frame clones and misses some; the assay was immunoSEQ multiplex PCR. The sample records 110,000 to 150,000 clones, over 70% being singletons. Sequencing was carried out using PBMCs or T cells enriched from blood (not recorded which). The receptors come from a man aged 60 to 75 who had recovered from COVID-19. Both conserved end residues are part of each CDR3. A D gene is named only where the DNA matches it firmly. Clone size is given for some rows only: seen once, a few or many times, or a class if the clone is expanded.

v_gene: TRBV4-1
j_gene: TRBJ1-2
d_gene: -
abundance: -
CDR3aa: CASSQDQTAFGGYTF
CDR3nt: TGCGCCAGCAGCCAAGATCAAACGGCATTCGGGGGCTACACCTTC

v_gene: TRBV18
j_gene: TRBJ1-4
d_gene: -
abundance: -
CDR3aa: CASSPGTWYGATNEKLFF
CDR3nt: TGTGCCAGCTCACCAGGGACATGGTATGGGGCAACTAATGAAAAACTGTTTTTT

v_gene: TRBV6-5
j_gene: TRBJ1-2
d_gene: TRBD1
abundance: -
CDR3aa: CASIGQGVSYGYTF
CDR3nt: TGTGCCAGCATCGGACAGGGGGTTTCTTATGGCTACACCTTC

v_gene: TRBV4-1
j_gene: TRBJ2-3
d_gene: -
abundance: -
CDR3aa: CASSQEPHRGSSTDTQYF
CDR3nt: TGCGCCAGCAGCCAAGAACCTCATCGGGGGAGCAGCACAGATACGCAGTATTTT

v_gene: TRBV27
j_gene: TRBJ1-1
d_gene: -
abundance: -
CDR3aa: CASSFRNVIGGAAEAFF
CDR3nt: TGTGCCAGCAGTTTTCGGAATGTGATCGGGGGGGCAGCTGAAGCTTTCTTT

v_gene: TRBV28
j_gene: TRBJ2-5
d_gene: -
abundance: -
CDR3aa: CASSPGTPGGQYF
CDR3nt: TGTGCCAGCAGTCCCGGGACACCGGGGGGCCAGTACTTC

v_gene: TRBV30
j_gene: TRBJ2-3
d_gene: -
abundance: -
CDR3aa: CAWSFSGDTQYF
CDR3nt: TGTGCCTGGAGTTTCTCGGGAGATACGCAGTATTTT

v_gene: TRBV29-1
j_gene: TRBJ2-7
d_gene: TRBD2
abundance: -
CDR3aa: CSVEGTSGSSEQYF
CDR3nt: TGCAGCGTTGAGGGGACTAGCGGGAGTTCCGAGCAGTACTTC

v_gene: TRBV28
j_gene: TRBJ2-3
d_gene: TRBD1
abundance: -
CDR3aa: CASSLAGQAPTDTQYF
CDR3nt: TGTGCCAGCAGTTTAGCCGGACAGGCCCCCACAGATACGCAGTATTTT

v_gene: TRBV19
j_gene: TRBJ1-1
d_gene: -
abundance: -
CDR3aa: CASRVQGPPSTEAFF
CDR3nt: TGTGCCAGTAGGGTACAGGGACCACCGAGCACTGAAGCTTTCTTT

v_gene: TRBV5-6
j_gene: TRBJ2-1
d_gene: TRBD2
abundance: -
CDR3aa: CASSLVSSGAYNEQFF
CDR3nt: TGTGCCAGCAGCTTGGTATCTAGCGGAGCCTACAATGAGCAGTTCTTC

v_gene: TRBV7-9
j_gene: TRBJ2-1
d_gene: -
abundance: -
CDR3aa: CASSSSLVGENEQFF
CDR3nt: TGTGCCAGCAGCTCCTCACTAGTGGGAGAAAATGAGCAGTTCTTC

v_gene: TRBV19
j_gene: TRBJ2-7
d_gene: TRBD1
abundance: -
CDR3aa: CASSAADRVHEQYF
CDR3nt: TGTGCCAGTAGTGCAGCAGACAGGGTGCACGAGCAGTACTTC

v_gene: TRBV3-1/TRBV3-2
j_gene: TRBJ2-1
d_gene: TRBD2
abundance: -
CDR3aa: CASSQRLASYNEQFF
CDR3nt: TGTGCCAGCAGCCAAAGACTAGCCTCCTACAATGAGCAGTTCTTC

v_gene: TRBV15
j_gene: TRBJ1-2
d_gene: TRBD1
abundance: -
CDR3aa: CATSKTGEFYYGYTF
CDR3nt: TGTGCCACCAGCAAAACAGGGGAGTTCTATTATGGCTACACCTTC

v_gene: TRBV5-1
j_gene: TRBJ1-5
d_gene: -
abundance: once
CDR3aa: CASRYSSNQPQHF
CDR3nt: TGCGCCAGCAGATACTCTAGCAATCAGCCCCAGCATTTT

v_gene: TRBV9
j_gene: TRBJ2-5
d_gene: TRBD1
abundance: -
CDR3aa: CASSTRTGGLQETQYF
CDR3nt: TGTGCCAGCAGCACCCGGACAGGGGGTCTTCAAGAGACCCAGTACTTC

v_gene: TRBV27
j_gene: TRBJ1-6
d_gene: -
abundance: -
CDR3aa: CASSLAQGPSPLHF
CDR3nt: TGTGCCAGCAGTTTGGCCCAGGGCCCTTCACCCCTCCACTTT

v_gene: TRBV7-9
j_gene: TRBJ1-2
d_gene: TRBD1
abundance: once
CDR3aa: CASSAPDRGLDGYTF
CDR3nt: TGTGCCAGCAGCGCGCCGGACAGGGGGCTGGATGGCTACACCTTC

v_gene: TRBV12-3/TRBV12-4
j_gene: TRBJ1-5
d_gene: -
abundance: -
CDR3aa: CASRRTPAGPQHF
CDR3nt: TGTGCCAGCCGACGGACACCGGCCGGGCCCCAGCATTTT

v_gene: TRBV7-9
j_gene: TRBJ1-6
d_gene: TRBD1
abundance: -
CDR3aa: CASSAQQGRYNSPLHF
CDR3nt: TGTGCCAGCAGCGCCCAACAGGGGCGGTATAATTCACCCCTCCACTTT

v_gene: TRBV28
j_gene: TRBJ2-3
d_gene: TRBD1
abundance: -
CDR3aa: CASSLRGTVKSTDTQYF
CDR3nt: TGTGCCAGCAGTTTAAGGGGGACAGTTAAATCCACAGATACGCAGTATTTT

v_gene: TRBV29-1
j_gene: TRBJ2-5
d_gene: -
abundance: -
CDR3aa: CSVEFARKETQYF
CDR3nt: TGCAGCGTTGAATTCGCTAGGAAAGAGACCCAGTACTTC

v_gene: TRBV7-9
j_gene: TRBJ1-4
d_gene: TRBD1
abundance: -
CDR3aa: CASSRTGSNEKLFF
CDR3nt: TGTGCCAGCAGCCGGACAGGGTCTAATGAAAAACTGTTTTTT

v_gene: TRBV12-3/TRBV12-4
j_gene: TRBJ2-5
d_gene: -
abundance: -
CDR3aa: CASSSGALETQYF
CDR3nt: TGTGCCAGCAGTTCAGGGGCGCTTGAGACCCAGTACTTC

v_gene: TRBV27
j_gene: TRBJ2-7
d_gene: TRBD2
abundance: -
CDR3aa: CASSLAGGPYEQYF
CDR3nt: TGTGCCAGCAGCCTAGCGGGAGGGCCGTACGAGCAGTACTTC

v_gene: TRBV7-9
j_gene: TRBJ1-3
d_gene: -
abundance: -
CDR3aa: CASSHWGSRQSIRGNTIYF
CDR3nt: TGTGCCAGCAGCCACTGGGGCAGCAGGCAAAGTATTCGCGGAAACACCATATATTTT

v_gene: TRBV19
j_gene: TRBJ2-7
d_gene: -
abundance: once
CDR3aa: CASSTGYEQYF
CDR3nt: TGTGCCAGTAGTACGGGGTACGAGCAGTACTTC

v_gene: TRBV10-1
j_gene: TRBJ2-3
d_gene: TRBD1
abundance: once
CDR3aa: CASSGIRGRGKDTQYF
CDR3nt: TGCGCCAGCAGTGGGATCAGGGGGAGAGGGAAGGATACGCAGTATTTT

v_gene: TRBV7-9
j_gene: TRBJ1-1
d_gene: TRBD1
abundance: -
CDR3aa: CASTAGDRGQSEAFF
CDR3nt: TGTGCCAGCACAGCGGGGGACAGGGGGCAGAGTGAAGCTTTCTTT

v_gene: TRBV5-1
j_gene: TRBJ2-3
d_gene: -
abundance: -
CDR3aa: CASSLDQGMDTQYF
CDR3nt: TGCGCCAGCAGCTTGGATCAGGGAATGGATACGCAGTATTTT

v_gene: TRBV5-5
j_gene: TRBJ1-5
d_gene: TRBD1
abundance: -
CDR3aa: CASSLEVTGRYQPQHF
CDR3nt: TGTGCCAGCAGCTTGGAAGTGACAGGGCGGTACCAGCCCCAGCATTTT

v_gene: TRBV2
j_gene: TRBJ1-2
d_gene: -
abundance: -
CDR3aa: CASSEPGYGYTF
CDR3nt: TGTGCCAGCAGTGAACCCGGTTATGGCTACACCTTC

v_gene: TRBV14
j_gene: TRBJ2-5
d_gene: -
abundance: -
CDR3aa: CASSHPLWSPEEGETQYF
CDR3nt: TGTGCCAGCAGCCACCCCCTGTGGTCGCCCGAGGAGGGTGAGACCCAGTACTTC

v_gene: TRBV5-8
j_gene: TRBJ2-5
d_gene: TRBD2
abundance: -
CDR3aa: CASSLLPGGQETQYF
CDR3nt: TGTGCCAGCAGCTTATTACCGGGGGGACAAGAGACCCAGTACTTC

v_gene: TRBV18
j_gene: TRBJ2-2
d_gene: -
abundance: -
CDR3aa: CASSPQPGLAPGGELFF
CDR3nt: TGTGCCAGCTCACCTCAACCTGGACTGGCCCCCGGCGGGGAGCTGTTTTTT

v_gene: TRBV6-5
j_gene: TRBJ1-5
d_gene: -
abundance: -
CDR3aa: CASGGNQPQHF
CDR3nt: TGTGCCAGCGGCGGAAATCAGCCCCAGCATTTT

v_gene: TRBV2
j_gene: TRBJ2-3
d_gene: TRBD1
abundance: -
CDR3aa: CASSVQGANQADTQYF
CDR3nt: TGTGCCAGCAGTGTACAGGGGGCGAATCAGGCAGATACGCAGTATTTT

v_gene: TRBV19
j_gene: TRBJ2-1
d_gene: -
abundance: once
CDR3aa: CASSIGDMYNEQFF
CDR3nt: TGTGCCAGTAGTATAGGAGATATGTACAATGAGCAGTTCTTC

v_gene: TRBV6-8
j_gene: TRBJ1-3
d_gene: -
abundance: -
CDR3aa: CASSQVEDKGGNTIYF
CDR3nt: TGTGCCAGCTCACAGGTCGAGGATAAGGGTGGAAACACCATATATTTT

v_gene: TRBV12-3/TRBV12-4
j_gene: TRBJ1-1
d_gene: -
abundance: -
CDR3aa: CASSLRGTTEAFF
CDR3nt: TGTGCCAGCAGTTTAAGGGGAACAACTGAAGCTTTCTTT